In this sample, the clone carrying this T cell receptor beta chain turned up many times. No antigen is known for it. The data are from a study of T cell repertoires in cytomegalovirus infection. Study at large: Matching HLA type, along with CMV infection, was indicated by public TCR beta signatures.

The CDR3 runs 15 residues. The trim removed 3 bases at V and 4 bases at J, leaving 3 bases unmatched. Germline-derived CDR1 and CDR2 are SGHRS and YFSETQ. TCRdb reprocessed the reads with MiXCR, giving one entry per CDR3 protein. The sample lists around 440,000 distinct CDR3 sequences, 11% occurring once. Findings and caveats of the study: Ex vivo responses were dominated by HLA-C-restricted CMV-specific TCR beta clonotypes. Cumulative public TCR beta family frequency identified carriers of CMV plus the relevant HLA.

The TCR comes from a human donor in good health (CMV status not recorded). Some clones in this sample may be carry-over from other donors' samples. This chain uses TRBV5-1 with TRBJ2-3; 12 nucleotides agree with TRBD2. The material sequenced was PBMCs. As DNA, the CDR3 is TGCGCCAGCAGCTGGACTAGCGGGGTGTCAGATACGCAGTATTTT. Its translation: CASSWTSGVSDTQYF.